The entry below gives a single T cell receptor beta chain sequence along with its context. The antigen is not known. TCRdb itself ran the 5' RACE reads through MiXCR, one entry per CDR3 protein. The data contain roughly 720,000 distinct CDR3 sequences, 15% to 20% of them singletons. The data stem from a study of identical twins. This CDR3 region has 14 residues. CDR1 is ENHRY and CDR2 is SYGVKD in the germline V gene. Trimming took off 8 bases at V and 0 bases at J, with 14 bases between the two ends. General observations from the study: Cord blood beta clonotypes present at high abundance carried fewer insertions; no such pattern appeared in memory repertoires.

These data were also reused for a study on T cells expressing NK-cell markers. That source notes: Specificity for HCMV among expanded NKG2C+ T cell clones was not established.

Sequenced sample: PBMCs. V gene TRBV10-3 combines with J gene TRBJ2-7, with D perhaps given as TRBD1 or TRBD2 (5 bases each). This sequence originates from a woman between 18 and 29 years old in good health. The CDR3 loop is CAILPGPGSYEQYF. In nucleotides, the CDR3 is TGTGCCATCCTGCCGGGACCCGGCTCCTACGAGCAGTACTTC.